The T cell receptor (beta chain) described here comes from a study of blood T cell repertoires in COVID-19. The table came from immunoSEQ multiplex PCR; TCRdb's copy has only in-frame clones and leaves some out. The sample carries about 360,000 clones, 65% to 85% recorded once. This CDR3 is 14 amino acids long. With 3 bases removed from V and 3 bases from J, the gap between germline ends came to 13 bases. CDR1 and CDR2 from the germline V gene are SGDLS and YYNGEE. This TCR was sampled from a man younger than 40 with active or convalescent COVID-19. Sequenced material: peripheral blood. The gene calls are TRBV9 and TRBJ2-7, with D maybe TRBD1 (6 bases). The CDR3 coding sequence is TGTGCCAGCAGCGAAGGACAGAGTTACTACGAGCAGTACTTC. This encodes CASSEGQSYYEQYF.